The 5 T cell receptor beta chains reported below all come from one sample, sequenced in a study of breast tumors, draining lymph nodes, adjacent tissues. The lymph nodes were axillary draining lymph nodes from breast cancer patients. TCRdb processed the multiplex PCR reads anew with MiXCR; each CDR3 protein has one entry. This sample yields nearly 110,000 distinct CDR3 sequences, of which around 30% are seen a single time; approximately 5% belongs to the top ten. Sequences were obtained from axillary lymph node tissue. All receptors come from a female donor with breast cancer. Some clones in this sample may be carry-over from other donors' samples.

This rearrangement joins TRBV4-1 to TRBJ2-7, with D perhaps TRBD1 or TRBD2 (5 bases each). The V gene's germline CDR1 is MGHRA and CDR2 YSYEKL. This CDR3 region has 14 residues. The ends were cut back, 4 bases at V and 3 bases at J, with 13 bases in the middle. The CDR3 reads CASSPDGALYEQYF. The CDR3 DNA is TGCGCCAGCAGCCCGGACGGGGCCCTCTACGAGCAGTACTTC.

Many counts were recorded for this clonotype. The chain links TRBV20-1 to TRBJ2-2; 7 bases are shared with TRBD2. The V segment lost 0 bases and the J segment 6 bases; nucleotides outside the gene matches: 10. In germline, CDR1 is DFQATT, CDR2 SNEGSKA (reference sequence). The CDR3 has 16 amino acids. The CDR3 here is CSARDSLAAVAGELFF. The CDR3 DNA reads TGCAGTGCTAGAGATTCGCTAGCGGCGGTCGCCGGGGAGCTGTTTTTT.

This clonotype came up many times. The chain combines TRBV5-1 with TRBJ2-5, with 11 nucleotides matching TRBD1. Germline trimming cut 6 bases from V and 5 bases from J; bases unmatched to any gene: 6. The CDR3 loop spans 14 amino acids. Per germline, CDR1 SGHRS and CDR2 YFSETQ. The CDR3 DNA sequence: TGCGCCAGCACCATGGACAGGGGGCCTGAGACCCAGTACTTC. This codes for CASTMDRGPETQYF.

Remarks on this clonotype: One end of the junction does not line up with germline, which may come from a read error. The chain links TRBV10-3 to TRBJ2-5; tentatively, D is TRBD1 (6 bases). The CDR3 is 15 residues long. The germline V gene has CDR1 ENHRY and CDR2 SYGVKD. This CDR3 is CAIGGQRSFPKTQVF. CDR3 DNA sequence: TGTGCCATCGGCGGACAGCGATCGTTTCCAAAAACCCAGGTCTTC.

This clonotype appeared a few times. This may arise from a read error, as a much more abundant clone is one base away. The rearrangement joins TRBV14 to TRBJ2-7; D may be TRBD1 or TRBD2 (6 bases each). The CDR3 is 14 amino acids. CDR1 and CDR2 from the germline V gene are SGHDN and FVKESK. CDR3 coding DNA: TGTGCCAGCAGCTCGACCCGGGGGCCCTACGAGCAGTCCTTC. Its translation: CASSSTRGPYEQSF.